One sample yielded the 27 T cell receptor beta chains listed below, sequenced in a study of T cells in Graves' hyperthyroidism and ophthalmopathy. Amplification yielded TCR beta CDR3 regions, with RNA transcripts as the source. An initial round of RT-PCR targeting the TCR CDR3 relied on the HTBI primer set. TCRdb reanalysed the multiplex PCR reads using MiXCR and keeps one entry per CDR3 protein. The sample records 300,000 to 500,000 distinct CDR3 sequences, 15% being singletons. The material sequenced was blood. These receptors were obtained from a woman aged 25 to 45 with Graves' hyperthyroidism.

V gene TRBV29-1 combines with J gene TRBJ2-3, with 9 positions matching TRBD1. Trimming took 4 bases from V and 6 from J; bases not matched to a gene: 11. Germline CDR1 SQVTM, CDR2 ANQGSEA. The CDR3 length is 15 residues. The DNA for the CDR3 is TGCAGCGTTGTCCCCGGGACAGGGTACGCGGATACGCAGTATTTT. As protein: CSVVPGTGYADTQYF.

This clonotype has at least ten counts. The chain recombines TRBV27 with TRBJ2-3; 14 positions agree with TRBD2. CDR1 MNHEY and CDR2 SMNVEV come from the germline V gene (reference sequence). With V trimmed by 6 bases and J by 0 bases, 11 bases remained unmatched. The CDR3 covers 19 residues. CDR3 sequence reads: CASRMLGLAGGSSTDTQYF. The CDR3, as DNA: TGTGCCAGCAGGATGTTAGGACTAGCGGGAGGCTCTAGCACAGATACGCAGTATTTT.

This clonotype has only a few counts. The chain couples TRBV6-1 to TRBJ2-6; D may be TRBD2 (5 bases). There are 16 residues in the CDR3. In germline, CDR1 is MNHNS, CDR2 SASEGT. Deletions cut 7 bases from V and 0 bases from J, with 13 bases between. CDR3 region: CASNEGLYSGANVLTF. The CDR3 DNA reads TGTGCCAGCAATGAGGGCCTATACTCTGGGGCCAACGTCCTGACTTTC.

Turning to this clonotype: This clone may be a read error of a much larger clone one base away. The chain joins TRBV2 to TRBJ2-3; TRBD2 aligns across 8 bases. The germline CDR1 and CDR2 sequences are SNHLY and FYNNEI. The CDR3 covers 16 residues. V dropped 4 bases and J dropped 0; count of bases not matched to a gene: 6. The CDR3 sequence is CASSGFSGISTDTQYF. In DNA, the CDR3 is TGTGCCAGCAGTGGATTTAGCGGGATTAGCACAGATACGCAGTATTTT.

CDR3 DNA sequence: TGTGCCAGCAGTCTGGACAGCCCTACCTACGAGCAGTACTTC. Translation gives CASSLDSPTYEQYF. V gene TRBV11-2 combines with J gene TRBJ2-7, with a weak D call TRBD1 (6 bases). In germline, CDR1 is SGHAT, CDR2 FQNNGV. The CDR3 loop spans 14 amino acids. Trimming left V 6 bases short and J 2 bases short, with 14 bases between.

This clonotype was picked up many times. The genes are TRBV5-8 and TRBJ1-5; D is unclear. Trimming pared 4 bases from V and 1 base from J, leaving 9 bases between. The CDR3 has 14 amino acids. The germline V gene has CDR1 SGHTS and CDR2 YDEGEE. The chain's CDR3 is CASSTKRSNQPQHF. CDR3 DNA: TGTGCCAGCAGCACTAAACGGAGCAATCAGCCCCAGCATTTT.

This clonotype was seen a single time. V is TRBV5-5 and J is TRBJ1-4; D is uncertain. The CDR3 covers 14 residues. CDR1 and CDR2 (germline): SGHKS, YYEKEE (reference sequence). V was clipped by 0 bases and J by 6 bases, with 9 bases between them. CDR3 loop: CASSLVARYEKLFF. The CDR3 coding sequence is TGTGCCAGCAGCTTGGTTGCTAGGTATGAAAAACTGTTTTTT.

The sample holds many counts of this clonotype. J is TRBJ2-1 and V is TRBV9, with TRBD2 matching over 12 bases. There are 15 residues in the CDR3. Germline V CDR1 and CDR2: SGDLS, YYNGEE. Trimming at V came to 5 bases and at J to 6 bases, leaving 6 bases not matched to a gene. The CDR3 DNA reads TGTGCCAGCAGTGTACTAGCGGGAGGTGGCAATGAGCAGTTCTTC. Protein product: CASSVLAGGGNEQFF.

This clonotype occurred a few times. The chain has TRBV6-1 and TRBJ2-7; 11 bases are a match to TRBD2. This CDR3 is 15 amino acids long. After removal of 4 bases from V and 1 base from J, the junction contained 3 bases not matched to a gene. Germline V gene sequence: CDR1 MNHNS, CDR2 SASEGT. In DNA, the CDR3 is TGTGCCAGCAGTGTAGCGGGAGGGGGTTCCTACGAGCAGTACTTC. Translation gives CASSVAGGGSYEQYF.

This clonotype was recorded at least ten times. V gene TRBV20-1 combines with J gene TRBJ2-1; TRBD2 is a possible D gene (5 bases). Germline V gene sequence: CDR1 DFQATT, CDR2 SNEGSKA (reference sequence). This CDR3 has 15 residues. Trimming pared 0 bases from V and 3 bases from J, leaving 12 bases between. For the CDR3, the DNA is TGCAGTGCTAGAGATCACCAGCGGAACTACAATGAGCAGTTCTTC. It codes for CSARDHQRNYNEQFF.

The chain links TRBV9 to TRBJ2-5; D assignment may be TRBD1 or TRBD2 (5 bases each). The germline V gene encodes CDR1 SGDLS and CDR2 YYNGEE. This CDR3 contains 15 residues. Trimming pared 4 bases from V and 1 base from J, leaving 14 bases between. CDR3 nucleotides: TGTGCCAGCAGCTTCTACCGGGACGCCCAAGAGACCCAGTACTTC. It codes for CASSFYRDAQETQYF.

This clonotype was counted a few times. This rearrangement joins TRBV4-1 to TRBJ2-7, with unresolved D. The germline CDR1 and CDR2 sequences are MGHRA and YSYEKL. The CDR3 contains 14 residues. Trimming removed 1 base at V and 6 bases at J, with 13 bases between. The CDR3 nucleotides are TGCGCCAGCAGCCAAGCGTTTAGTGTATCCGAGCAGTACTTC. Residues: CASSQAFSVSEQYF.

The chain recombines TRBV7-8 with TRBJ2-3, with 10 bases identical to TRBD1. Trimming removed 5 bases from V and 2 bases from J; junction bases left unmatched: 7. The CDR3 has 16 residues. Germline V gene data show CDR1 as SGHVS and CDR2 as FQNEAQ. CDR3 coding DNA: TGTGCCAGCAGCCCCGACAGGGGGCTATACACAGATACGCAGTATTTT. This codes for CASSPDRGLYTDTQYF.

Many counts were recorded for this clonotype. The chain recombines TRBV2 with TRBJ2-3; 8 positions match TRBD2. Trimming took 5 bases from V and 5 from J; bases not matched to a gene: 0. The CDR3 loop spans 12 amino acids. The germline V gene has CDR1 SNHLY and CDR2 FYNNEI. CDR3 residues: CASSTSGDTQYF. The DNA for the CDR3 is TGTGCCAGCAGTACTAGCGGAGATACGCAGTATTTT.

Notes on this clonotype: A much larger clone differs by one base, so this may be a read error. This sequence joins TRBV7-3 and TRBJ2-1, with D unresolved. The end of the DNA aligns better with TRBJ2-7, so the J call may be wrong. Germline loops: CDR1 SGHTA, CDR2 FQGTGA. The CDR3 is 13 amino acids. DNA for the CDR3: TGTGCCAGCAGCTTAAATGGGATCAATGAGCAGTACTTC. Translated, it gives CASSLNGINEQYF.

V gene TRBV6-6 combines with J gene TRBJ1-3, with D tentatively TRBD1 (6 bases). This CDR3 has 17 amino acids. Germline CDR1 MNHNY, CDR2 SVGAGI (reference sequence). Trimming removed 2 bases at V and 0 bases at J, with 14 bases between. The CDR3 coding sequence is TGTGCCAGCAGTTACACTCGGGACATCTACTCTGGAAACACCATATATTTT. Amino acids: CASSYTRDIYSGNTIYF.

This clonotype was counted only a few times. This CDR3 is CASSDFFQGAEETQYF. CDR3 DNA: TGTGCCAGCAGTGACTTCTTTCAGGGGGCAGAGGAGACCCAGTACTTC. The chain carries TRBV6-1 and TRBJ2-5, with 8 nucleotides matching TRBD1. The CDR3 is 16 residues long. Germline CDR1 and CDR2: MNHNS and SASEGT. Losses at the gene ends were 3 bases for V and 5 bases for J; bases not matched to a gene: 11.

This clonotype was detected many times. The chain uses TRBV28 and TRBJ1-5, with 7 bases identical to TRBD1. The V segment lost 10 bases and the J segment 0 bases; nucleotides outside the gene matches: 9. The CDR3 has 15 amino acids. Germline V lookup: CDR1 MDHEN, CDR2 SYDVKM. The CDR3, as DNA: TGTGCCACCAAGGGGACAGCTTATAGCAATCAGCCCCAGCATTTT. As protein: CATKGTAYSNQPQHF.

The V gene is TRBV6-1, the J gene TRBJ1-1, with D perhaps matching TRBD1 (5 bases). The CDR3 is 13 residues long. Trimming left V 9 bases short and J 0 bases short, with 11 bases between. Germline CDR1 MNHNS, CDR2 SASEGT. Here the CDR3 DNA reads TGTGCCAGTCCACAGGAGATGAACACTGAAGCTTTCTTT. It specifies CASPQEMNTEAFF.

This clonotype has just a few counts. The CDR3 DNA follows: TGTGCCTGGAGTGTACTAAGCCGTCAAGAGACCCAGTACTTC. It codes for CAWSVLSRQETQYF. V is TRBV30 and J is TRBJ2-5; D is unclear. The CDR3 runs to 14 residues. V was clipped by 0 bases and J by 2 bases, with 10 bases between them. The V gene's germline CDR1 is GTSNPN and CDR2 SVGIG (reference sequence).

The rearrangement uses TRBV24-1 and TRBJ2-1; D may be TRBD2 (5 bases). Per the germline V gene, CDR1 is KGHDR and CDR2 is SFDVKD. The CDR3 is made up of 14 amino acids. The V end was cut by 1 base, the J end by 4 bases, with 7 bases between. The CDR3 spells CATSDFRTYNEQFF. DNA for the CDR3: TGTGCCACCAGTGATTTCCGGACTTACAATGAGCAGTTCTTC.

The rearrangement joins TRBV14 to TRBJ2-7; 11 bases line up with TRBD2. In germline, CDR1 is SGHDN, CDR2 FVKESK. This CDR3 spans 15 amino acids. V shed 1 base and J 4 bases; nucleotides not matched to a gene: 3. CDR3 in amino acids: CASSQAGLAEYEQYF. CDR3 nucleotide sequence: TGTGCCAGCAGCCAAGCGGGACTAGCGGAATACGAGCAGTACTTC.

This clonotype has a count of ten or more. V and J are TRBV6-2 or TRBV6-3 and TRBJ2-1; D remains unclear. There are 12 residues in the CDR3. Germline V gives CDR1 MNHEY, CDR2 SVGEGT. V lost 8 bases to trimming and J lost 4 bases, with 9 bases between them. DNA for the CDR3: TGTGCCAGCGCCGAAGGGTACAATGAGCAGTTCTTC. Protein product: CASAEGYNEQFF.

This clonotype was found many times. The chain is built from TRBV28 and TRBJ2-7; possible D gene TRBD2, 5 bases. The V and J ends lost 11 bases and 6 bases respectively, with 11 bases between them. Germline V gene data show CDR1 as MDHEN and CDR2 as SYDVKM. The CDR3 totals 10 residues. The CDR3, as DNA: TGTGCCGTCGCGGGCCGCGAGCAGTACTTC. As protein: CAVAGREQYF.

In this sample, this clonotype turned up a few times. This chain connects TRBV19 to TRBJ2-7; D unclear. CDR3 length: 14 residues. Germline CDR1 is LNHDA and CDR2 is SQIVND (reference sequence). V lost 3 bases and J 4 bases, leaving 13 bases between the germline ends. For the CDR3, the DNA is TGTGCCAGTAGTATCCCAGGAAATCTGTACGAGCAGTACTTC. This sequence encodes CASSIPGNLYEQYF. Drawing the rest from reference TRBV19 and TRBJ2-7, the complete variable domain is DGGITQSPKYLFRKEGQNVTLSCEQNLNHDAMYWYRQDPGQGLRLIYYSQIVNDFQKGDIAEGYSVSREKKESFPLTVTSAQKNPTAFYLCASSIPGNLYEQYFGPGTRLTVT.

There are a few counts of this clonotype. J is TRBJ2-3 and V is TRBV6-5, with 11 bases aligning to TRBD2. Germline V lookup: CDR1 MNHEY, CDR2 SVGAGI. With 0 bases clipped from V and 3 bases from J, the junction kept 8 bases outside the gene matches. The CDR3 sequence is 18 residues long. The DNA for the CDR3 is TGTGCCAGCAGTTACTCGGTAGCGGGAGGGCCAAGGACAGATACGCAGTATTTT. This encodes CASSYSVAGGPRTDTQYF.

This clonotype was seen a few times. CDR3 in DNA: TGTGCCAGCAGCTTGGACGGGACAGCCAACTCCTACGAGCAGTACTTC. Protein sequence: CASSLDGTANSYEQYF. This chain joins TRBV5-5 and TRBJ2-7; 7 bases are a match to TRBD1. Per germline, CDR1 SGHKS and CDR2 YYEKEE (reference sequence). The CDR3 has 16 residues. Trimming cost V 0 bases and J 0 bases; bases outside gene matches: 6. The full variable domain, in which reference TRBV5-5 and TRBJ2-7 provide the parts outside the CDR3, is DAGVTQSPTHLIKTRGQQVTLRCSPISGHKSVSWYQQVLGQGPQFIFQYYEKEERGRGNFPDRFSARQFPNYSSELNVNALLLGDSALYLCASSLDGTANSYEQYFGPGTRLTVT.